This passage covers 17 T cell receptor beta chains from one sample sequenced in a study of blood T cell repertoires in COVID-19. Generated by immunoSEQ multiplex PCR, the TCRdb table keeps only in-frame clones and is missing some. There are nearly 350,000 clones in the sample; 88% occur only once, and 5.5% to 7.5% lies in the top ten. Sequences were obtained from peripheral blood. These receptors were collected from a woman in her 70s with COVID-19, enrolled during active disease.

V and J are TRBV5-1 and TRBJ1-2; D uncertain. Per germline, CDR1 SGHRS and CDR2 YFSETQ. CDR3 length: 13 residues. Trimming left V 6 bases short and J 8 bases short, with 17 bases between. CDR3 nucleotide sequence: TGCGCCAGCACCCCCGGCCCGGGTGAGGGCTACACCTTC. Translated: CASTPGPGEGYTF.

The V and J genes are TRBV7-9 and TRBJ1-1, with 8 bases that match TRBD1. Looked up from germline, CDR1 is SEHNR and CDR2 is FQNEAQ (reference sequence). The J segment lost 3 bases and the V segment lost 3 bases, leaving 3 bases of the junction unmatched. The CDR3 is 14 residues long. CDR3 sequence: CASSLTGDHTEAFF. The CDR3 nucleotides are TGTGCCAGCAGCTTGACAGGGGATCACACTGAAGCTTTCTTT.

The chain combines TRBV3-1 (or the pseudogene TRBV3-2) with TRBJ2-3; TRBD1 agrees at 11 bases. After removal of 1 base from V and 10 bases from J, the junction contained 7 bases not matched to a gene. In germline, CDR1 is LGHDT, CDR2 YNNKEL (reference sequence). The CDR3 is made up of 15 amino acids. The CDR3 DNA is TGTGCCAGCAGCCAAGCTAGGACAGGGGGCGATCCGCAGTATTTT. This translates into CASSQARTGGDPQYF.

V usage is TRBV19 and J usage is TRBJ1-1; 10 bases agree with TRBD1. V shed 2 bases, J shed 2 bases, and the junction held 5 bases outside the gene matches. CDR1 is LNHDA, CDR2 SQIVND, per germline (reference sequence). The length of the CDR3 is 16 residues. The CDR3 here is CASSINRDRGNTEAFF. The CDR3 DNA is TGTGCCAGTAGTATAAACCGGGACAGGGGAAACACTGAAGCTTTCTTT. Full variable domain (outside the CDR3, taken from reference TRBV19 and TRBJ1-1): DGGITQSPKYLFRKEGQNVTLSCEQNLNHDAMYWYRQDPGQGLRLIYYSQIVNDFQKGDIAEGYSVSREKKESFPLTVTSAQKNPTAFYLCASSINRDRGNTEAFFGQGTRLTVV.

This chain uses TRBV11-1 with TRBJ1-1; TRBD1 might be the D (5 bases). The ends were cut back, 5 bases at V and 3 bases at J, with 13 bases in the middle. From germline, CDR1 is SGHAT and CDR2 FQDESV (reference sequence). This CDR3 has 14 amino acids. CDR3 protein: CASSLLGRDTEAFF. DNA of the CDR3: TGTGCCAGCAGCCTACTGGGCAGGGACACTGAAGCTTTCTTT.

The chain carries TRBV29-1 and TRBJ2-3; D is ambiguous. V lost 2 bases and J 1 base, leaving 10 bases between the germline ends. Looked up from germline, CDR1 is SQVTM and CDR2 is ANQGSEA. The CDR3 is 14 residues long. This CDR3 is CSVERQVRTDTQYF. The CDR3 DNA follows: TGCAGCGTTGAAAGGCAGGTCCGCACAGATACGCAGTATTTT.

V gene TRBV7-9 combines with J gene TRBJ2-2; D not resolved. Trimming shortened V by 5 bases and J by 5 bases, and 15 bases separated the two germline ends. Germline V gene data show CDR1 as SEHNR and CDR2 as FQNEAQ (reference sequence). This CDR3 comprises 15 residues. CDR3 nucleotides: TGTGCCAGCAGCCCCCTCGCGACTGGTACCGGGGAGCTGTTTTTT. Translating gives CASSPLATGTGELFF.

The chain couples TRBV2 to TRBJ1-2; 7 nucleotides align to TRBD1. The CDR3 spans 14 residues. The J segment lost 5 bases and the V segment lost 6 bases, leaving 9 bases of the junction unmatched. Germline CDR1 reads SNHLY; CDR2 reads FYNNEI. The CDR3 spells CASRNRGLSYGYTF. CDR3 nucleotides: TGTGCCAGCAGGAACAGGGGCCTTAGTTATGGCTACACCTTC.

This clone was observed a handful of times. The gene calls are TRBV5-6 and TRBJ1-2; TRBD1 is a possible D gene (6 bases). The germline gives CDR1 SGHDT, CDR2 YYEEEE. Between the trimmed V and J ends, which lost 1 base and 5 bases, there was a span of 15 bases. The CDR3 extends over 15 amino acids. The CDR3 DNA follows: TGTGCCAGCAGCTTGTTTCCCGGGACACCTTATGGCTACACCTTC. Protein product: CASSLFPGTPYGYTF. The variable domain in full, with the rest retrieved from reference TRBV5-6 and TRBJ1-2, is DAGVTQSPTHLIKTRGQQVTLRCSPKSGHDTVSWYQQALGQGPQFIFQYYEEEERQRGNFPDRFSGHQFPNYSSELNVNALLLGDSALYLCASSLFPGTPYGYTFGSGTRLTVV.

The rearrangement links TRBV14 to TRBJ2-3, with 7 bases matching TRBD1. The CDR3 length is 15 residues. CDR1 and CDR2 from the germline V gene are SGHDN and FVKESK. The junction had 6 bases not matched to a gene; V was cut back by 4 bases and J by 2 bases. CDR3: CASSLGQSVTDTQYF. The CDR3 DNA reads as TGTGCCAGCAGCCTGGGACAGTCAGTCACAGATACGCAGTATTTT.

This clone was recorded at least ten times. The rearrangement links TRBV6-5 to TRBJ1-1; D gene unclear. Per the germline V gene, CDR1 is MNHEY and CDR2 is SVGAGI. Deletions cut 6 bases from V and 4 bases from J, with 15 bases between. The CDR3 extends over 14 amino acids. In DNA, the CDR3 is TGTGCCAGCAGCCCCCAGAGGGCAAGCACTGAAGCTTTCTTT. This encodes CASSPQRASTEAFF.

As DNA, the CDR3 is TGTGCCAGCAGCGTAGTAGGTTCAGGGAACACTGAAGCTTTCTTT. Amino acids: CASSVVGSGNTEAFF. The chain has TRBV9 and TRBJ1-1; D uncertain. CDR1 is SGDLS, CDR2 YYNGEE, per germline. The CDR3 is 15 amino acids. Deletions cut 0 bases from V and 1 base from J, with 10 bases between.

The V and J genes are TRBV28 and TRBJ2-3, with D perhaps matching TRBD1 (6 bases). Trimming cost V 8 bases and J 6 bases, with 15 bases left between them. CDR1 MDHEN and CDR2 SYDVKM come from the germline V gene. This CDR3 has 13 residues. The CDR3 region has the DNA TGTGCCAGCGCCTTGGGAGACAGGGATACGCAGTATTTT. Translating it yields CASALGDRDTQYF. Based on the CDR3 plus reference TRBV28 and TRBJ2-3, the full variable domain is DVKVTQSSRYLVKRTGEKVFLECVQDMDHENMFWYRQDPGLGLRLIYFSYDVKMKEKGDIPEGYSVSREKKERFSLILESASTNQTSMYLCASALGDRDTQYFGPGTRLTVL.

The chain is built from TRBV6-5 and TRBJ1-3; D is possibly TRBD1 (6 bases). This CDR3 contains 16 residues. Germline V gene sequence: CDR1 MNHEY, CDR2 SVGAGI. The ends were cut back, 0 bases at V and 2 bases at J, with 11 bases in the middle. The CDR3 DNA reads as TGTGCCAGCAGTTACTCGACGGGGGGCACTGGAAACACCATATATTTT. It codes for CASSYSTGGTGNTIYF.

This clone was detected once. V and J are TRBV5-8 and TRBJ1-6, with 7 bases fitting TRBD1. Germline assignment: CDR1 SGHTS and CDR2 YDEGEE. CDR3 length equals 15 residues. The junction had 8 bases not matched to a gene; V was cut back by 2 bases and J by 9 bases. The CDR3 DNA is TGTGCCAGCAGCTTAAACAGGGGAAGGTCTTCACCCCTCCACTTT. Its protein is CASSLNRGRSSPLHF.

The V call is TRBV9, the J call TRBJ1-6; TRBD1 might be the D (6 bases). Per the germline V gene, CDR1 is SGDLS and CDR2 is YYNGEE. V was pared by 3 bases and J by 8 bases, with 15 bases between. The CDR3 covers 15 residues. As DNA, the CDR3 is TGTGCCAGCAGCGAGACGTCAGGGGCGTATTCACCCCTCCACTTT. Its translation: CASSETSGAYSPLHF.

This rearrangement joins TRBV7-9 to TRBJ1-1, with D tentatively TRBD1 (6 bases). Per germline, CDR1 SEHNR and CDR2 FQNEAQ (reference sequence). With 0 bases removed from V and 5 bases from J, the gap between germline ends came to 10 bases. This CDR3 is 14 amino acids long. The CDR3 DNA is TGTGCCAGCAGCTTAGCGGGAGGGGGTACTGAAGCTTTCTTT. Its protein product is CASSLAGGGTEAFF. Complete variable domain (other parts from reference TRBV7-9 and TRBJ1-1): DTGVSQNPRHKITKRGQNVTFRCDPISEHNRLYWYRQTLGQGPEFLTYFQNEAQLEKSRLLSDRFSAERPKGSFSTLEIQRTEQGDSAMYLCASSLAGGGTEAFFGQGTRLTVV.